This TCR beta chain was observed in a study of PD-1 blockade in classical Hodgkin lymphoma. Study information: Patients received nivolumab 3 mg/kg intravenously every 2 weeks. Whole-study results and caveats: A reduction in baseline TCR diversity was reportedly seen in newly diagnosed patients relative to healthy donors. Complete responders possessed baseline diversity comparable to newly diagnosed patients. Significant TCR diversity gains by C4D1 occurred in CD4+ but not CD8+ cells.

Trimming removed 3 bases from V and 5 bases from J, with 8 bases in between. The CDR3 loop spans 13 amino acids. Germline lookup yields CDR1 KGHSH and CDR2 LQKENI. There was relapse after autologous stem cell transplantation in every patient, and there was variation in brentuximab vedotin exposure. With regard to this clone: Its cognate antigen is unknown.

Data came from immunoSEQ multiplex PCR; TCRdb stores just in-frame clones and leaves some out. This sample carries roughly 40,000 clones, about nine tenths of them seen once, and the ten largest clones take about 9%. The sample in question was peripheral blood mononuclear cells (PBMCs), obtained at baseline. The sequence was obtained from a human donor with classical Hodgkin lymphoma. V gene TRBV18 combines with J gene TRBJ2-1; D perhaps matches TRBD2 (5 bases). For the CDR3, the DNA is TGTGCCAGCTCACCGGTAGCGAACAATGAGCAGTTCTTC. Protein sequence: CASSPVANNEQFF.